This passage covers 11 T cell receptor beta chains from one sample sequenced in a study of T cell responses to AZD1222 COVID-19 vaccine. Data came from immunoSEQ multiplex PCR; TCRdb stores just in-frame clones and leaves some out. The sample yields about 86,000 clones, 89% seen once. This material consisted of peripheral blood, taken on day 0 of AZD1222 vaccination. The origin of the receptors is an adult in good health.

The CDR3 here is CASSLAGGERAFF. CDR3 coding DNA: TGTGCCAGCAGCCTTGCGGGAGGGGAGAGGGCTTTCTTT. The chain joins TRBV27 to TRBJ1-1; perhaps TRBD1 as D (5 bases). With 6 bases removed from V and 11 bases from J, the gap between germline ends came to 19 bases. CDR3 length equals 13 residues. CDR1 MNHEY and CDR2 SMNVEV come from the germline V gene (reference sequence).

This clone showed up just once. This chain links TRBV5-1 with TRBJ1-4, with D unclear. Germline loops: CDR1 SGHRS, CDR2 YFSETQ. V was trimmed by 5 bases and J by 2 bases, leaving 16 bases between them. The CDR3 has 16 residues. The CDR3 spells CASSQSSRSTNEKLFF. CDR3 sequence (DNA): TGCGCCAGCAGTCAGTCGTCCAGGAGCACTAATGAAAAACTGTTTTTT.

The chain carries TRBV6-6 and TRBJ2-3; no clear D. Germline V CDR1 and CDR2: MNHNY, SVGAGI (reference sequence). Trimming shortened V by 0 bases and J by 2 bases, and 12 bases separated the two germline ends. The CDR3 is made up of 16 amino acids. CDR3 coding DNA: TGTGCCAGCAGTTACTCGAAACCCGGAGTCACAGATACGCAGTATTTT. Translation gives CASSYSKPGVTDTQYF.

This rearrangement joins TRBV19 to TRBJ2-5; TRBD1 might be the D (6 bases). The length of the CDR3 is 16 residues. Germline V gene data show CDR1 as LNHDA and CDR2 as SQIVND (reference sequence). V was shortened by 1 base and J by 1 base, with 13 bases between the two germline ends. The CDR3 DNA reads as TGTGCCAGTAGTATAGGGCAGGGGCGAATCCAAGAGACCCAGTACTTC. This sequence encodes CASSIGQGRIQETQYF.

The chain couples TRBV28 to TRBJ1-2, with D unclear. Trimming cost V 6 bases and J 7 bases, with 15 bases left between them. Germline loops: CDR1 MDHEN, CDR2 SYDVKM. CDR3 length equals 13 residues. The CDR3 region is CASRRTAASGYTF. As DNA, the CDR3 is TGTGCCAGCAGGAGAACAGCCGCGAGTGGCTACACCTTC.

The rearrangement joins TRBV2 to TRBJ2-6; tentative D call: TRBD1 (6 bases). The germline CDR1 and CDR2 sequences are SNHLY and FYNNEI. Trimming shortened V by 4 bases and J by 0 bases, and 13 bases separated the two germline ends. The CDR3 has 17 amino acids. The chain's CDR3 is CASSGHPTGSGANVLTF. DNA for the CDR3: TGTGCCAGCAGTGGCCACCCGACAGGCTCTGGGGCCAACGTCCTGACTTTC. The full variable domain, with the rest looked up from reference TRBV2 and TRBJ2-6, is EPEVTQTPSHQVTQMGQEVILRCVPISNHLYFYWYRQILGQKVEFLVSFYNNEISEKSEIFDDQFSVERPDGSNFTLKIRSTKLEDSAMYFCASSGHPTGSGANVLTFGAGSRLTVL.

The CDR3 coding sequence is TGTGCCAGCAGCCTCGGGACAGGGGTTAATTCACCCCTCCACTTT. Protein: CASSLGTGVNSPLHF. The chain uses TRBV7-9 and TRBJ1-6, with 10 bases identical to TRBD1. The CDR3 runs 15 residues. The J segment lost 6 bases and the V segment lost 5 bases, leaving 4 bases of the junction unmatched. CDR1 SEHNR and CDR2 FQNEAQ come from the germline V gene (reference sequence).

V gene TRBV29-1 combines with J gene TRBJ2-3; maybe TRBD1 (5 bases). V gave up 4 bases and J gave up 2 bases, with 7 bases separating them. Germline V gene lookup returns CDR1 SQVTM and CDR2 ANQGSEA. The CDR3 length is 12 residues. CDR3 sequence (DNA): TGCAGCGTTGGGGGCTTCACAGATACGCAGTATTTT. Its protein product is CSVGGFTDTQYF.

This clone is a singleton in its sample. V gene TRBV10-3 combines with J gene TRBJ1-2; D is unresolved. CDR3 length equals 16 residues. V was cut by 0 bases and J by 4 bases, with 15 bases left in between. The germline V gene has CDR1 ENHRY and CDR2 SYGVKD. CDR3 residues: CAISESDGRRTYGYTF. CDR3 DNA: TGTGCCATCAGTGAGTCGGACGGACGCCGAACCTATGGCTACACCTTC.

The chain uses TRBV19 and TRBJ2-2; 8 nucleotides align to TRBD1. Germline CDR1 reads LNHDA; CDR2 reads SQIVND (reference sequence). V dropped 3 bases and J dropped 7; count of bases not matched to a gene: 10. The CDR3 sequence is 16 residues long. CDR3 residues: CASSIQSTGVGGELFF. CDR3 nucleotides: TGTGCCAGTAGTATTCAGTCGACAGGGGTGGGCGGGGAGCTGTTTTTT.

This clone appeared once. The V and J genes are TRBV19 and TRBJ2-3; D call uncertain. There are 13 residues in the CDR3. Trimming left V 3 bases short and J 3 bases short, with 7 bases between. CDR1 is LNHDA and CDR2 is SQIVND in the germline V gene (reference sequence). CDR3 DNA: TGTGCCAGTAGTATCGGGCGAACAGATACGCAGTATTTT. Translating gives CASSIGRTDTQYF. The complete variable domain, with remaining parts taken from reference TRBV19 and TRBJ2-3, reads DGGITQSPKYLFRKEGQNVTLSCEQNLNHDAMYWYRQDPGQGLRLIYYSQIVNDFQKGDIAEGYSVSREKKESFPLTVTSAQKNPTAFYLCASSIGRTDTQYFGPGTRLTVL.